The clone carrying this T cell receptor (beta chain) showed up just a few times. The sample is drawn from a study of blood T cells in healthy people across ages. The CDR3 is made up of 14 amino acids. Germline V CDR1 and CDR2: MDHEN, SYDVKM. The germline V and J ends were trimmed by 1 base and 5 bases, with 11 bases remaining between them. Extraction yielded at least 6 micrograms of total RNA per sample. Alongside a J-beta primer mix, a sample-barcoded 5' primer served in a second PCR lasting about 7 to 11 cycles. TCRdb used MiXCR to reprocess the 5' RACE reads, holding one entry per CDR3 protein. The sample holds roughly 560,000 distinct CDR3 sequences, more than 20% seen once. This sample also appeared in a second study, on T cells of mothers and their children. That paper notes: Barcodes for each sample and 2-4 random nucleotides were added by the M1S primer used in the second PCR.

The genes are TRBV28 and TRBJ2-5, with D unresolved. Sequencing was done on a sample of blood. The source is a boy under 18 in good health. CDR3 nucleotide sequence: TGTGCCAGCAGTTTATATGGGGTTGGGGAGACCCAGTACTTC. It codes for CASSLYGVGETQYF.